This paragraph reports one T cell receptor (beta chain). This clonotype was observed a few times. Its antigen remains unidentified. Per-base qualities were not stored, and no clone one base away is much larger. Libraries were prepared through RT-PCR. The sequencer listed for this sample is Illumina HiSeq 2500. TCRdb's own reprocessing of the public reads used fastp at Q25 and MiXCR and kept productive beta chains. For every CDR3 protein sequence, its rows merge into one entry that carries the most common genes and DNA. The sample profile shows roughly 570,000 distinct CDR3 sequences; over 10% of them were found once. The ten top clones hold over 10% of the sample. CDR1 and CDR2, per the germline V gene, are LGHNA and YSLEER. The CDR3 numbers 15 residues from cysteine through phenylalanine. Only the CDR3 DNA is retained, 45 bases long and in frame from the first base. V ends up 1 base short and J 4 bases short, with an unmatched junction base count of 4.

The time point label, read with the paper, signifies: 45 days after influenza vaccine administration. This entry comes from a study of response to subunit inactivated influenza vaccine (dated by TCRdb to the late 2010s). For the study in its entirety: To follow how T cells responded to a trivalent subunit inactivated influenza vaccine, the researchers relied on deep quantitative profiling of the T cell receptor repertoire.

Here is what the overall study found, with its caveats: The authors suggested that each seasonal influenza vaccination may recruit only a limited number of new T cells.

The specimen comprised PBMCs from blood, sampled about 40 days after vaccination. The receptor's source is a man aged 45-60 years who received an inactivated influenza vaccine. Donor details come from another sample of the same person, matched by shared clones. Recombination joined TRBV4-3 with TRBJ2-7, with TRBD2 matching 10 junction bases. The nucleotide sequence reads TGCGCCAGCAGCCAAGGTGCTAGCGGGAGATACGAGCAGTACTTC. This gives the protein CASSQGASGRYEQYF.